Following are 28 T cell receptor beta chains from one sample sequenced in a study of Ad26.COV2.S vaccination and SARS-CoV-2 variants. Clones were sequenced by immunoSEQ multiplex PCR, and TCRdb holds only the in-frame ones, with some missing. In the table there are 350,000 to 500,000 clones, about nine tenths of which are singletons. Treatment reported: 15 to 20 received Ad26.COV2.S at low or high dose, single or two shots; 5 received placebo; per-sample allocation not given. Sampling was performed 63 days after the first vaccine or placebo injection. The sequencing here drew on peripheral blood, taken in a trial of Ad26.COV2.S vaccine versus placebo. Every receptor here comes from a person between 18 and 60 years old who received the Ad26.COV2.S COVID-19 vaccine or a placebo.

The V and J genes are TRBV28 and TRBJ2-7, with a possible D match to TRBD1 (6 bases). The V gene's germline CDR1 is MDHEN and CDR2 SYDVKM. This CDR3 region has 13 residues. Trimming removed 10 bases from V and 1 base from J, with 14 bases in between. The CDR3 loop is CATRWTASYEQYF. The CDR3, as DNA: TGTGCCACCCGTTGGACAGCATCCTACGAGCAGTACTTC.

The chain couples TRBV15 to TRBJ1-6, with 9 bases fitting TRBD1. The V segment lost 3 bases and the J segment 9 bases; nucleotides outside the gene matches: 6. The CDR3 loop spans 15 amino acids. CDR1 LNHNV and CDR2 YYDKDF come from the germline V gene (reference sequence). CDR3 in amino acids: CATSSKTGGSSPLHF. The CDR3 bases are TGTGCCACCAGCAGCAAGACAGGGGGTAGTTCACCCCTCCACTTT.

This chain uses TRBV28 with TRBJ2-3; D is perhaps TRBD2 (6 bases). Germline-derived CDR1 and CDR2 are MDHEN and SYDVKM. The CDR3 is 15 amino acids. The V and J ends lost 4 bases and 4 bases respectively, with 15 bases between them. The CDR3 DNA is TGTGCCAGCAGTTCTGCGAGTAGCGGCCCAGATACGCAGTATTTT. It yields the protein CASSSASSGPDTQYF.

This chain connects TRBV2 to TRBJ1-6, with 7 bases that match TRBD1. CDR1 and CDR2 (germline): SNHLY, FYNNEI. V lost 6 bases, J lost 7 bases, and 6 bases stayed unmatched. The CDR3 is 14 amino acids. The CDR3 coding sequence is TGTGCCAGCAGGCCGACAGGGTGGAATTCACCCCTCCACTTT. It yields the protein CASRPTGWNSPLHF.

The sample holds one count of this clone. This chain joins TRBV27 and TRBJ2-7, with D perhaps TRBD2 (5 bases). Germline-derived CDR1 and CDR2 are MNHEY and SMNVEV (reference sequence). There are 16 residues in the CDR3. V was trimmed by 5 bases and J by 3 bases, leaving 20 bases between them. For the CDR3, the DNA is TGTGCCAGCAGTCCCTGGGCGGTCGGCGGGCACTACGAGCAGTACTTC. Amino acid sequence: CASSPWAVGGHYEQYF.

The rearrangement links TRBV2 to TRBJ1-5; D is perhaps TRBD1 (5 bases). Germline V CDR1 and CDR2: SNHLY, FYNNEI. This CDR3 region has 12 residues. V was trimmed by 6 bases and J by 8 bases, leaving 11 bases between them. Here the CDR3 reads CASSLGGEPQHF. DNA of the CDR3: TGTGCCAGCAGCCTGGGGGGGGAGCCCCAGCATTTT.

The chain uses TRBV28 and TRBJ1-2, with 7 positions matching TRBD1. Looked up from germline, CDR1 is MDHEN and CDR2 is SYDVKM. CDR3 size: 16 residues. V trimming: 5 bases; J trimming: 2 bases; junction bases outside the gene matches: 11. Written as DNA, the CDR3 is TGTGCCAGCAGTCCGTATACAGGGGTAGGGAACTATGGCTACACCTTC. It yields the protein CASSPYTGVGNYGYTF.

The chain joins TRBV10-3 to TRBJ1-5; no firm D call. This CDR3 has 13 residues. Per the germline V gene, CDR1 is ENHRY and CDR2 is SYGVKD. Trimming removed 4 bases at V and 5 bases at J, with 9 bases between. The CDR3 sequence: CAISVAGYQPQHF. The CDR3, as DNA: TGTGCCATCAGTGTTGCGGGTTATCAGCCCCAGCATTTT.

The chain carries TRBV7-6 and TRBJ2-7, with unresolved D. The V gene's germline CDR1 is SGHVS and CDR2 FNYEAQ. The V end was cut by 1 base, the J end by 4 bases, with 11 bases between. The CDR3 is 14 residues long. The CDR3 DNA reads as TGTGCCAGCAGCTTAGGGTCTAGTTGGTACGAGCAGTACTTC. It codes for CASSLGSSWYEQYF.

The CDR3 DNA follows: TGTGCCAGCAGTTCTCACACCGGGACGAACAATGAGCAGTTCTTC. Translated, it gives CASSSHTGTNNEQFF. The chain employs TRBV6-2 or TRBV6-3 and TRBJ2-1; D is perhaps TRBD1 or TRBD2 (5 bases each). The CDR3 extends over 15 amino acids. Germline V lookup: CDR1 MNHEY, CDR2 SVGEGT. The ends were cut back, 4 bases at V and 5 bases at J, with 15 bases in the middle.

This clone was recorded only once. This chain joins TRBV5-8 and TRBJ1-5, with TRBD1 matching 9 bases. Germline CDR1 SGHTS, CDR2 YDEGEE. The junction had 11 bases not matched to a gene; V was cut back by 3 bases and J by 7 bases. The CDR3 sequence is 16 residues long. CDR3 DNA sequence: TGTGCCAGCAGCTCCGGGACAGGGAGAGGGGAGCAGCCCCAGCATTTT. Translated, it gives CASSSGTGRGEQPQHF.

The chain joins TRBV2 to TRBJ2-7, with D maybe TRBD1 (6 bases). Trimming stripped 1 base from V and 3 bases from J, with 10 bases between. CDR3 size: 14 residues. Germline V gene sequence: CDR1 SNHLY, CDR2 FYNNEI. The CDR3 here is CASSEEAGVYEQYF. The CDR3 DNA is TGTGCCAGCAGTGAAGAGGCAGGGGTCTACGAGCAGTACTTC.

The J gene is TRBJ2-7, the V gene TRBV6-1; 9 bases agree with TRBD2. The CDR3 has 15 residues. V was pared by 2 bases and J by 4 bases, with 6 bases of the junction left unmatched. Germline CDR1 MNHNS, CDR2 SASEGT. The CDR3 DNA sequence: TGTGCCAGCAGTGAAAGAACTAGCGGGCATTACGAGCAGTACTTC. It is translated as CASSERTSGHYEQYF.

The chain links TRBV7-9 to TRBJ2-2, with D maybe TRBD2 (6 bases). V was clipped by 2 bases and J by 6 bases, with 16 bases between them. The V gene's germline CDR1 is SEHNR and CDR2 FQNEAQ (reference sequence). CDR3 length equals 16 residues. CDR3 protein: CASSLPGVWESGELFF. Written as DNA, the CDR3 is TGTGCCAGCAGCTTACCGGGAGTTTGGGAGTCCGGGGAGCTGTTTTTT.

V gene TRBV19 combines with J gene TRBJ2-3, with TRBD2 identical over 12 bases. V shed 8 bases and J 5 bases; nucleotides not matched to a gene: 5. The CDR3 runs 14 residues. Germline CDR1 reads LNHDA; CDR2 reads SQIVND (reference sequence). The CDR3 loop is CASSLAGGQDTQYF. The CDR3 DNA follows: TGTGCCAGTTCACTAGCGGGAGGTCAAGATACGCAGTATTTT.

The CDR3 sequence: CASSSQPGQGLPQHF. The DNA for the CDR3 is TGTGCCAGCAGCTCTCAACCGGGACAGGGCCTCCCCCAGCATTTT. The genes are TRBV7-8 and TRBJ1-5; the match to TRBD1 covers 9 bases. This CDR3 contains 15 residues. Germline lookup yields CDR1 SGHVS and CDR2 FQNEAQ. Losses at the gene ends were 4 bases for V and 10 bases for J; bases not matched to a gene: 11.

The V and J genes are TRBV7-9 and TRBJ2-3; D call uncertain. The CDR3 totals 13 residues. V lost 3 bases and J 7 bases, leaving 11 bases between the germline ends. Germline loops: CDR1 SEHNR, CDR2 FQNEAQ (reference sequence). The CDR3 nucleotides read TGTGCCAGCAGCTTGTTAGTGGTTTATACGCAGTATTTT. Translation: CASSLLVVYTQYF.

The chain recombines TRBV2 with TRBJ2-7; 10 bases are a match to TRBD2. The trim removed 6 bases at V and 4 bases at J, leaving 12 bases unmatched. From germline, CDR1 is SNHLY and CDR2 FYNNEI. The CDR3 spans 16 residues. Written as DNA, the CDR3 is TGTGCCAGCAGCAGTTCATTACTAGCGGGAAGATACGAGCAGTACTTC. This sequence encodes CASSSSLLAGRYEQYF. The complete variable domain, with remaining parts taken from reference TRBV2 and TRBJ2-7, reads EPEVTQTPSHQVTQMGQEVILRCVPISNHLYFYWYRQILGQKVEFLVSFYNNEISEKSEIFDDQFSVERPDGSNFTLKIRSTKLEDSAMYFCASSSSLLAGRYEQYFGPGTRLTVT.

The rearrangement joins TRBV6-6 to TRBJ2-7; 11 positions agree with TRBD2. The CDR3 loop spans 14 amino acids. Germline CDR1 is MNHNY and CDR2 is SVGAGI (reference sequence). With V trimmed by 6 bases and J by 0 bases, 1 base remained unmatched. CDR3 residues: CASRTSGASYEQYF. CDR3 DNA sequence: TGTGCCAGCAGGACTAGCGGGGCCTCCTACGAGCAGTACTTC.

J is TRBJ1-4 and V is TRBV28, with 7 positions matching TRBD1. Losses at the gene ends were 5 bases for V and 8 bases for J; bases not matched to a gene: 8. The CDR3 is made up of 14 amino acids. Germline V gene data show CDR1 as MDHEN and CDR2 as SYDVKM. This CDR3 reads CASSPRTGDEKLFF. For the CDR3, the DNA is TGTGCCAGCAGTCCCCGAACAGGGGACGAAAAACTGTTTTTT.

The rearrangement joins TRBV10-3 to TRBJ2-1; TRBD2 matches 11 bases. The length of the CDR3 is 14 residues. Germline values: CDR1 ENHRY, CDR2 SYGVKD. Losses at the gene ends were 5 bases for V and 8 bases for J; bases not matched to a gene: 5. CDR3 bases: TGTGCCATCAGTCATACTAGCGGGAGCTATGAGCAGTTCTTC. Its translation is CAISHTSGSYEQFF.

The rearrangement joins TRBV2 to TRBJ1-3; tentatively, D is TRBD1 (5 bases). Trimming took off 7 bases at V and 0 bases at J, with 10 bases between the two ends. CDR3 length: 14 amino acids. Germline-derived CDR1 and CDR2 are SNHLY and FYNNEI. The CDR3 here is CASILQASGNTIYF. For the CDR3, the DNA is TGTGCCAGCATCCTACAGGCCTCTGGAAACACCATATATTTT. The full variable domain, rest sourced from reference TRBV2 and TRBJ1-3, is EPEVTQTPSHQVTQMGQEVILRCVPISNHLYFYWYRQILGQKVEFLVSFYNNEISEKSEIFDDQFSVERPDGSNFTLKIRSTKLEDSAMYFCASILQASGNTIYFGEGSWLTVV.

V usage is TRBV5-4 and J usage is TRBJ2-1; D remains ambiguous. CDR1 is SGHNT and CDR2 is YYREEE in the germline V gene (reference sequence). Trimming stripped 4 bases from V and 6 bases from J, with 11 bases between. CDR3 length: 13 residues. Here the CDR3 reads CASSVSNTNEQFF. For the CDR3, the DNA is TGTGCCAGCAGCGTCTCTAATACCAATGAGCAGTTCTTC. Filled out from reference TRBV5-4 and TRBJ2-1, the complete variable domain reads ETGVTQSPTHLIKTRGQQVTLRCSSQSGHNTVSWYQQALGQGPQFIFQYYREEENGRGNFPPRFSGLQFPNYSSELNVNALELDDSALYLCASSVSNTNEQFFGPGTRLTVL.

V gene TRBV6-2 or TRBV6-3 combines with J gene TRBJ2-2; D is uncertain. The CDR3 extends over 12 amino acids. Germline CDR1 is MNHEY and CDR2 is SVGEGT. V dropped 1 base and J dropped 5 bases, with 2 bases sitting between them. CDR3 residues: CASSYWTGELFF. DNA for the CDR3: TGTGCCAGCAGTTACTGGACCGGGGAGCTGTTTTTT.

The chain links TRBV7-3 to TRBJ2-3; TRBD1 aligns across 8 bases. In germline, CDR1 is SGHTA, CDR2 FQGTGA. The trim removed 2 bases at V and 5 bases at J, leaving 3 bases unmatched. This CDR3 has 14 residues. The CDR3 DNA follows: TGTGCCAGCAGCTTACAGGGGGCCGAAGATACGCAGTATTTT. This translates into CASSLQGAEDTQYF. Filled out from reference TRBV7-3 and TRBJ2-3, the complete variable domain reads GAGVSQTPSNKVTEKGKYVELRCDPISGHTALYWYRQSLGQGPEFLIYFQGTGAADDSGLPNDRFFAVRPEGSVSTLKIQRTERGDSAVYLCASSLQGAEDTQYFGPGTRLTVL.

The gene calls are TRBV29-1 and TRBJ2-2; D perhaps matches TRBD1 (6 bases). This CDR3 contains 13 residues. V was trimmed by 3 bases and J by 4 bases, leaving 9 bases between them. Germline loops: CDR1 SQVTM, CDR2 ANQGSEA. The DNA of the CDR3 is TGCAGCGTTGACAGGGGTCTCACCGGGGAGCTGTTTTTT. Protein: CSVDRGLTGELFF.

In DNA form, the CDR3 reads TGTGCCAGCAGTTACTGGGGGACTGACTACGAGCAGTACTTC. Amino acid sequence: CASSYWGTDYEQYF. The chain is built from TRBV6-6 and TRBJ2-7; D might be TRBD2 (6 bases). Germline CDR1 reads MNHNY; CDR2 reads SVGAGI (reference sequence). Trimming shortened V by 1 base and J by 3 bases, and 10 bases separated the two germline ends. The CDR3 totals 14 residues.

In this sample, this clone turned up once. The chain carries TRBV5-5 and TRBJ2-1; 7 bases are a match to TRBD2. Germline CDR1 SGHKS, CDR2 YYEKEE (reference sequence). With V trimmed by 0 bases and J by 8 bases, 17 bases remained unmatched. The CDR3 has 18 amino acids. The CDR3 sequence is CASSLDGGAASGYYEQFF. The CDR3 DNA reads as TGTGCCAGCAGCTTGGATGGCGGCGCGGCTAGCGGATACTATGAGCAGTTCTTC.